Listed below are T cell receptor beta chains from one sample, sequenced in a study of CD8 T cells in Susac syndrome. TCRdb reanalysed the immunoSEQ multiplex PCR reads using MiXCR and keeps one entry per CDR3 protein. The sample yields about 160,000 distinct CDR3 sequences, roughly 94% seen once. Input material: CD4+ T cells from PBMCs. The receptors here all came from a human donor in good health. Both conserved end residues are part of each CDR3. The D gene is left open where the match is weak. Some rows mark clone size as missing; the rest say once, few, many or name a class of expanded clone.

.,TRBV29-1,TRBJ2-7,.,CSVLAALGDEQYF,TGCAGCGTTTTAGCGGCCCTCGGGGACGAGCAGTACTTC
TRBD1,TRBV7-2,TRBJ1-2,.,CASSLNTGGWGGYTF,TGTGCCAGCAGCTTAAATACAGGGGGCTGGGGAGGCTACACCTTC
TRBD1,TRBV20-1,TRBJ2-3,.,CSAIRGQGTDTQYF,TGCAGTGCTATCCGTGGACAGGGGACAGATACGCAGTATTTT
TRBD2,TRBV5-1,TRBJ2-3,.,CASSFDSGITQYF,TGCGCCAGCAGCTTTGATAGCGGGATTACGCAGTATTTT
TRBD1,TRBV19,TRBJ1-5,.,CASSIGDSYSNQPQHF,TGTGCCAGTAGTATAGGGGACAGCTATAGCAATCAGCCCCAGCATTTT
.,TRBV3-1,TRBJ2-5,once,CASSLPLATQYF,TGTGCCAGCAGTCTCCCCCTTGCGACCCAGTACTTC
TRBD2,TRBV12-3/TRBV12-4,TRBJ2-4,.,CASSLGAGGPYKNIQYF,TGTGCCAGCAGTTTGGGGGCGGGGGGGCCGTATAAAAACATTCAGTACTTC
TRBD1,TRBV5-6,TRBJ1-2,.,CASSLALGGQGLHYGYTF,TGTGCCAGCAGCTTGGCCTTGGGGGGACAGGGCTTACACTATGGCTACACCTTC
TRBD1,TRBV24-1,TRBJ1-4,.,CATSDSRTGAAEKLFF,TGTGCCACCAGTGATTCGCGTACAGGGGCAGCCGAAAAACTGTTTTTT
.,TRBV3-1,TRBJ2-3,.,CASSQGTDTQYF,TGTGCCAGCAGCCAAGGGACAGATACGCAGTATTTT
TRBD2,TRBV15,TRBJ2-7,.,CATSRDPGGSYEQYF,TGTGCCACCAGCAGAGATCCCGGCGGGAGCTACGAGCAGTACTTC
.,TRBV20-1,TRBJ2-3,.,CSARPGPSDTQYF,TGCAGTGCTAGACCGGGACCCTCGGATACGCAGTATTTT
.,TRBV2,TRBJ1-2,.,CASSQGFGRGYTF,TGTGCCAGCAGTCAAGGGTTCGGGCGGGGCTACACCTTC
.,TRBV3-1,TRBJ1-5,.,CASSQAGVGAPQHF,TGTGCCAGCAGCCAAGCTGGGGTTGGCGCGCCCCAGCATTTT
.,TRBV6-5,TRBJ1-5,.,CASTSLLGQPQHF,TGTGCCAGCACCTCCCTTTTGGGGCAGCCCCAGCATTTT
.,TRBV7-2,TRBJ2-3,.,CASSTGTGGRTQYF,TGTGCCAGCAGCACCGGGACTGGGGGTAGGACGCAGTATTTT
TRBD2,TRBV5-6,TRBJ2-3,.,CASSAPGLADGVADTQYF,TGTGCCAGCAGCGCCCCGGGACTAGCTGACGGGGTCGCAGATACGCAGTATTTT
.,TRBV30,TRBJ2-6,.,CAWSGGSHAASGANVLTF,TGTGCCTGGAGTGGTGGCAGTCATGCTGCCTCTGGGGCCAACGTCCTGACTTTC
.,TRBV3-1,TRBJ2-7,.,CASSQDLWYEQYF,TGTGCCAGCAGCCAAGATCTGTGGTACGAGCAGTACTTC
.,TRBV21-1,TRBJ2-1,.,CASSTGGRLARKAGQFF,TGTGCCAGCAGCACCGGGGGGAGACTAGCGCGAAAAGCAGGGCAGTTCTTC
.,TRBV6-4,TRBJ1-1,.,CASSEVPGHTEAFF,TGTGCCAGCAGTGAGGTCCCGGGGCACACTGAAGCTTTCTTT
.,TRBV2,TRBJ1-1,.,CASSGQNTEAFF,TGTGCCAGCAGTGGGCAGAACACTGAAGCTTTCTTT
.,TRBV6-6,TRBJ2-5,.,CASTQDRQETQYF,TGTGCCAGCACCCAGGACAGACAAGAGACCCAGTACTTC
TRBD1,TRBV19,TRBJ2-2,.,CASSTWTGFRRGELFF,TGTGCCAGTAGTACCTGGACAGGGTTTCGTCGCGGGGAGCTGTTTTTT
.,TRBV7-9,TRBJ1-2,.,CASSLEPNYGYTF,TGTGCCAGCAGCTTAGAACCTAACTATGGCTACACCTTC
.,TRBV11-2,TRBJ1-1,.,CASSQGVGANTEAFF,TGTGCCAGCAGCCAAGGGGTAGGAGCGAACACTGAAGCTTTCTTT
.,TRBV20-1,TRBJ1-2,.,CSVAEYYGYTF,TGCAGTGTTGCAGAGTACTATGGCTACACCTTC
.,TRBV6-5,TRBJ2-7,.,CASSFQYEQYF,TGTGCCAGCAGTTTTCAGTACGAGCAGTACTTC
.,TRBV28,TRBJ2-7,.,CASSFEDAYEQYF,TGTGCCAGCAGTTTTGAGGACGCCTACGAGCAGTACTTC
.,TRBV2,TRBJ2-2,.,CASSEFHSGNTGELFF,TGTGCCAGCAGTGAATTCCATTCAGGGAACACCGGGGAGCTGTTTTTT
TRBD1,TRBV7-2,TRBJ2-7,.,CASRTGRSSYEQYF,TGTGCCAGCAGGACAGGGCGGAGCTCCTACGAGCAGTACTTC
TRBD2,TRBV6-6,TRBJ2-5,.,CASRGEGAGNQETQYF,TGTGCCAGCAGGGGGGAAGGAGCGGGGAACCAAGAGACCCAGTACTTC
TRBD2,TRBV19,TRBJ2-1,.,CASRLAGGSNEQFF,TGTGCCAGCCGACTAGCGGGAGGTAGTAATGAGCAGTTCTTC